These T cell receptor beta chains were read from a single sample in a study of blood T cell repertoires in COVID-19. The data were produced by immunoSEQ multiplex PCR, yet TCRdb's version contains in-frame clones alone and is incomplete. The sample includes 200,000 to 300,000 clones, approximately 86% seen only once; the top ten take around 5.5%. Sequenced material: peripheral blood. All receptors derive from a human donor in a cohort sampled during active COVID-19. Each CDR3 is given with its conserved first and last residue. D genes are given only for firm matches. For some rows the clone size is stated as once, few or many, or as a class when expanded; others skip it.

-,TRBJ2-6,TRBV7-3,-,CASRSTQGNPSGANVLTF,TGTGCCAGCAGATCCACCCAGGGGAATCCGTCTGGGGCCAACGTCCTGACTTTC
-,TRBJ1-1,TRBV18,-,CASSPRDRPNTEAFF,TGTGCCAGCTCACCACGTGACAGGCCCAACACTGAAGCTTTCTTT
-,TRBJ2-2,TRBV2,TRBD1,CASKTGGRDTGELFF,TGTGCCTCCAAGACAGGGGGTCGGGACACCGGGGAGCTGTTTTTT
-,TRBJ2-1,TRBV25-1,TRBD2,CASSDPEARAGGEQFF,TGTGCCAGCAGTGACCCCGAGGCCAGAGCGGGAGGGGAGCAGTTCTTC
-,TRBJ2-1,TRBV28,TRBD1,CASSYTLGTGGQEQFF,TGTGCCAGCAGTTACACCCTGGGGACAGGGGGTCAAGAGCAGTTCTTC
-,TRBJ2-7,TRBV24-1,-,CATSRREESYEQYF,TGTGCCACCAGCCGGCGGGAAGAATCCTACGAGCAGTACTTC
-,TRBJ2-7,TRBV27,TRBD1,CASSPVRDSYEQYF,TGTGCCAGCAGCCCTGTAAGGGACAGCTACGAGCAGTACTTC
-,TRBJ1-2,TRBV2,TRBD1,CASSGTTGAGGYTF,TGTGCCAGCAGTGGAACGACAGGGGCCGGGGGCTACACCTTC
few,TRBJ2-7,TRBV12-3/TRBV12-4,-,CASSHGSEQYF,TGTGCCAGCAGTCACGGGAGCGAGCAGTACTTC
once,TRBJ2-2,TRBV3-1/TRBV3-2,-,CASSPAGNTGELFF,TGTGCCAGCAGCCCCGCGGGGAACACCGGGGAGCTGTTTTTT
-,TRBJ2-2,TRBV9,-,CASSVAPDLRGGELFF,TGTGCCAGCAGCGTAGCCCCGGACCTCAGGGGCGGGGAGCTGTTTTTT
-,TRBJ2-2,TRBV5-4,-,CASSYAGMRVGELFF,TGTGCCAGCAGTTACGCCGGTATGAGGGTCGGGGAGCTGTTTTTT
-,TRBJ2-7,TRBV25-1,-,CASSEFQGTPYEQYF,TGTGCCAGCAGTGAATTCCAGGGGACCCCATACGAGCAGTACTTC
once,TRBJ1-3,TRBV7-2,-,CASSTYQGTGNTIYF,TGTGCCAGCAGCACTTATCAGGGTACCGGAAACACCATATATTTT
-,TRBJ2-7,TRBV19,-,CASSVTSAAYEQYF,TGTGCCAGTAGCGTGACCAGCGCAGCCTACGAGCAGTACTTC
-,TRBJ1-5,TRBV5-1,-,CASSWGGENQPQHF,TGCGCCAGCAGCTGGGGAGGGGAAAATCAGCCCCAGCATTTT
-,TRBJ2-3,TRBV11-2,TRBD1,CASSYRDRDRGTDTQYF,TGTGCCAGCAGCTACCGGGACAGGGATCGGGGCACAGATACGCAGTATTTT
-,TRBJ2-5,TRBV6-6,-,CASSRNGGQETQYF,TGTGCCAGCAGCCGGAACGGGGGACAAGAGACCCAGTACTTC
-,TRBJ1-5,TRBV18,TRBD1,CASSPDRGHQPQHF,TGTGCCAGCTCGCCTGACAGGGGGCATCAGCCCCAGCATTTT
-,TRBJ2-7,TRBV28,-,CASSPTGTKKQYF,TGTGCCAGCAGTCCAACTGGGACAAAAAAGCAGTACTTC
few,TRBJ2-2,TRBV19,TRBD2,CASSMGGSANTGELFF,TGTGCCAGTAGTATGGGGGGGTCGGCGAACACCGGGGAGCTGTTTTTT
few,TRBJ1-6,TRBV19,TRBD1,CASSIQGANSPLHF,TGTGCCAGTAGTATACAGGGGGCGAATTCACCCCTCCACTTT
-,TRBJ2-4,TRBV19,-,CASSIPQLKNIQYF,TGTGCCAGTAGTATCCCGCAGTTGAAAAACATTCAGTACTTC
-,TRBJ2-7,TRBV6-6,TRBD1,CASSYGQGSYEQYF,TGTGCCAGCAGTTACGGACAGGGCTCCTACGAGCAGTACTTC
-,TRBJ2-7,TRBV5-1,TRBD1,CASSLRQGADEQYF,TGCGCCAGCAGCCTCAGACAGGGGGCGGACGAGCAGTACTTC
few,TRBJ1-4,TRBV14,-,CASSPYRASNEKLFF,TGTGCCAGCAGCCCCTACAGGGCGAGTAATGAAAAACTGTTTTTT
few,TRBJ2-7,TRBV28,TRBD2,CASAQSGRGREQYF,TGTGCCAGCGCCCAAAGCGGGAGAGGACGCGAGCAGTACTTC
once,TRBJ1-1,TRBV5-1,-,CASRPEGAGEATEAFF,TGCGCCAGCAGACCGGAGGGTGCGGGGGAGGCCACTGAAGCTTTCTTT
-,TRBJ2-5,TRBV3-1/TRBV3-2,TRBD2,CASSQGVSGSQETQYF,TGTGCCAGCAGCCAAGGGGTTAGCGGGAGCCAAGAGACCCAGTACTTC
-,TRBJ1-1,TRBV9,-,CASSPELFNTEAFF,TGTGCCAGCAGCCCCGAGCTTTTTAACACTGAAGCTTTCTTT
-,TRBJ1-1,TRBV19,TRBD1,CATVTGVGSGTEAFF,TGTGCCACCGTAACAGGGGTGGGATCTGGCACTGAAGCTTTCTTT
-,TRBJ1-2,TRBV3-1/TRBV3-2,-,CASSPQVLVNYGYTF,TGTGCCAGCAGCCCTCAGGTACTAGTGAACTATGGCTACACCTTC
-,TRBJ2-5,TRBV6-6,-,CASSYPQGKQETQYF,TGTGCCAGCAGTTACCCCCAGGGTAAACAGGAGACCCAGTACTTC
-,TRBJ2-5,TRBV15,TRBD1,CATSRRGGSDQETQYF,TGTGCCACCAGCAGGAGAGGGGGCTCAGATCAAGAGACCCAGTACTTC
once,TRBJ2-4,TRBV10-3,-,CAISDRGRGKNIQYF,TGTGCCATCAGTGACAGGGGCCGGGGCAAAAACATTCAGTACTTC
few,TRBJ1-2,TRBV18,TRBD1,CASSLSGTGEWRRDYGYTF,TGTGCCAGCTCACTATCCGGGACAGGGGAATGGAGACGGGACTATGGCTACACCTTC
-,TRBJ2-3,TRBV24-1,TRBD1,CATSEPGQGSTDTQYF,TGTGCCACCAGTGAACCCGGACAGGGGAGCACAGATACGCAGTATTTT
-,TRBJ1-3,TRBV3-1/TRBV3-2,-,CASSLPGGDSGNTIYF,TGTGCCAGCAGCCTCCCGGGGGGGGATAGCGGAAACACCATATATTTT
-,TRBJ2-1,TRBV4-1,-,CASSPPLAGHNEQFF,TGCGCCAGCAGCCCTCCTTTGGCGGGGCACAATGAGCAGTTCTTC
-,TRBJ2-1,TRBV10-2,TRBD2,CASSLTSISGNEQFF,TGCGCCAGCAGTTTGACTAGCATTTCGGGCAATGAGCAGTTCTTC
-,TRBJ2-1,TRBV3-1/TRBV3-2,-,CASSQDSADFYNEQFF,TGTGCCAGCAGCCAAGATTCCGCGGACTTCTACAATGAGCAGTTCTTC
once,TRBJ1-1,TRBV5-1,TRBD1,CASSPGQGVMNTEAFF,TGCGCCAGCAGCCCCGGACAGGGGGTAATGAACACTGAAGCTTTCTTT
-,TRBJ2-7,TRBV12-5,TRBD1,CASGFRDRGYEQYF,TGTGCTAGTGGTTTCCGGGACAGGGGTTACGAGCAGTACTTC
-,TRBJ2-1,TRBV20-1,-,CSALRDSEQFF,TGCAGTGCTCTTCGGGACTCTGAGCAGTTCTTC
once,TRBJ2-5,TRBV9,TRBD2,CASSAGTSGGSGETQYF,TGTGCCAGCAGCGCCGGGACTAGCGGGGGGTCGGGAGAGACCCAGTACTTC
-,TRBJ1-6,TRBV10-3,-,CAISRSDSPLHF,TGTGCCATCAGTCGGTCGGATTCACCCCTCCACTTT
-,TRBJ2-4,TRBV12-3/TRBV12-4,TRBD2,CASSLPGGAGVYF,TGTGCCAGCAGTCTTCCGGGGGGGGCAGGGGTTTACTTC
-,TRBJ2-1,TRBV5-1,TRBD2,CASSLVGSGGPGSYNEQFF,TGCGCCAGCAGCTTGGTGGGTAGCGGGGGGCCGGGGTCCTACAATGAGCAGTTCTTC